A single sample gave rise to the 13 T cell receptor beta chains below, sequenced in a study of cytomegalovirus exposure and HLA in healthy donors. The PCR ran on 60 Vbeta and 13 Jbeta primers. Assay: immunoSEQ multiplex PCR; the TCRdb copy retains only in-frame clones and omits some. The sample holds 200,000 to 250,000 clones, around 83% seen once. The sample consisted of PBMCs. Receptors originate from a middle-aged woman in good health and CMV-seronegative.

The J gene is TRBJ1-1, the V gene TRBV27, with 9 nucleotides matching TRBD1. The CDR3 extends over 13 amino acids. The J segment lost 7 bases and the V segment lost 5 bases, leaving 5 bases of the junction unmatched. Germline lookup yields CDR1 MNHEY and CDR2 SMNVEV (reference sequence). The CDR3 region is CASSLQGQGEAFF. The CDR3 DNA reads TGTGCCAGCAGTCTTCAGGGACAGGGTGAAGCTTTCTTT.

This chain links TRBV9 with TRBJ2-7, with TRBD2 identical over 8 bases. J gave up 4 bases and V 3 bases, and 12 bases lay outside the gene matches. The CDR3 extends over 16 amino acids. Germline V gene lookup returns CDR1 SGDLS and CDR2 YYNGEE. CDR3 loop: CASSAQPGLAVYEQYF. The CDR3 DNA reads TGTGCCAGCAGCGCCCAACCTGGACTAGCCGTTTACGAGCAGTACTTC.

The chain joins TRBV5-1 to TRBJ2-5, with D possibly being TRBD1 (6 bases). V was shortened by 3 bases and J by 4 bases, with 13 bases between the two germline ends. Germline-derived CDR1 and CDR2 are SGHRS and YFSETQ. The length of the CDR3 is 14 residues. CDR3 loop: CASSSKQGIETQYF. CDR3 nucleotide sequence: TGCGCCAGCAGCTCGAAACAGGGAATAGAGACCCAGTACTTC.

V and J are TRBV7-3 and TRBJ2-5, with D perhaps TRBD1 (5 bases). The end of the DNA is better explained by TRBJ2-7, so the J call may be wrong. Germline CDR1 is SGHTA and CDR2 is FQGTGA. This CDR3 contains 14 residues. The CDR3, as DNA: TGTGCCAGCAGCTTACAGCAGGGCCCCTACGAGCAGTACTTC. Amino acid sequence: CASSLQQGPYEQYF.

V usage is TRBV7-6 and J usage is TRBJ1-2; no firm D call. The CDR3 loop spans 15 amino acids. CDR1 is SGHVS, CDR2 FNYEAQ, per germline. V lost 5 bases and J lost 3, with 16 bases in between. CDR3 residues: CASSPSDATYYGYTF. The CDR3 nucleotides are TGTGCCAGCAGCCCCTCCGATGCTACTTACTATGGCTACACCTTC.

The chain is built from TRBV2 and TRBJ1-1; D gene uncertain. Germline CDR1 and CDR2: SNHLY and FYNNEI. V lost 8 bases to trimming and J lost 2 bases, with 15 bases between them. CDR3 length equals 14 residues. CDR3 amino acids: CASWPRRANTEAFF. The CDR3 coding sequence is TGTGCCAGCTGGCCCCGGAGGGCCAACACTGAAGCTTTCTTT.

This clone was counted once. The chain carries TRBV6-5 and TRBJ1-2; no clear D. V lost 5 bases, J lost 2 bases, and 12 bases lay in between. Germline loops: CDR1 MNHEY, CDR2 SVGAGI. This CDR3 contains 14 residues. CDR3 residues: CASSGGPANYGYTF. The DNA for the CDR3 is TGTGCCAGCAGTGGAGGGCCCGCCAACTATGGCTACACCTTC.

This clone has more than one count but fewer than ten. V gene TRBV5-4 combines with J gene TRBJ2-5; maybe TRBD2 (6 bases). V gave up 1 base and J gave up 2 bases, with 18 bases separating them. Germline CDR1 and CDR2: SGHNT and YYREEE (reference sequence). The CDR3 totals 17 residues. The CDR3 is CASSLFGGLGHQETQYF. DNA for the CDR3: TGTGCCAGCAGCTTGTTCGGGGGTCTGGGCCATCAAGAGACCCAGTACTTC. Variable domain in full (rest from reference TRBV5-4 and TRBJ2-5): ETGVTQSPTHLIKTRGQQVTLRCSSQSGHNTVSWYQQALGQGPQFIFQYYREEENGRGNFPPRFSGLQFPNYSSELNVNALELDDSALYLCASSLFGGLGHQETQYFGPGTRLLVL.

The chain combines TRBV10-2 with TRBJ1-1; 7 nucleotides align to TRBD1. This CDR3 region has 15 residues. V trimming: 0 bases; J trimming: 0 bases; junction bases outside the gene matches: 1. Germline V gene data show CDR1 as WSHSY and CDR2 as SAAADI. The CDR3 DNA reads TGCGCCAGCAGTGAGTCCGGGACAGTGAACACTGAAGCTTTCTTT. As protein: CASSESGTVNTEAFF.

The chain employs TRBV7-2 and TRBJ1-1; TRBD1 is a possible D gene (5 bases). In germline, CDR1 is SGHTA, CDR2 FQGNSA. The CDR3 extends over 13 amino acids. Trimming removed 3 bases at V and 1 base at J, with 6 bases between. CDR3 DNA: TGTGCCAGCAGCTTGCAGGGGAACACTGAAGCTTTCTTT. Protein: CASSLQGNTEAFF.

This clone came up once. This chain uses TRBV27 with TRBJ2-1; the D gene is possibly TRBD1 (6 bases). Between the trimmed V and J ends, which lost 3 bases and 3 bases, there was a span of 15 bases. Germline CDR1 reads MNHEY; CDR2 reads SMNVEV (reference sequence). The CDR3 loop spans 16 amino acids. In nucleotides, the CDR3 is TGTGCCAGCAGTTTCGCCGGACAGAGCCTCTACAATGAGCAGTTCTTC. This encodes CASSFAGQSLYNEQFF.

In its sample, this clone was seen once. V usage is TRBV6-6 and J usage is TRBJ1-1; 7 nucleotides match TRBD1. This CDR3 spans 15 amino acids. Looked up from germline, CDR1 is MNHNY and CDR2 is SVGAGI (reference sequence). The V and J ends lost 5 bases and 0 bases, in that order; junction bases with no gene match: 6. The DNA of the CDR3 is TGTGCCAGCAGTGGGGACAGCCCCATGAACACTGAAGCTTTCTTT. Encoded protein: CASSGDSPMNTEAFF.

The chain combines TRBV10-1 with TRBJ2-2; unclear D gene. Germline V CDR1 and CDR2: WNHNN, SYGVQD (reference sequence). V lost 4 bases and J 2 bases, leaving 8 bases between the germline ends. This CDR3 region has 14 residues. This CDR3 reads CASSGSVNTGELFF. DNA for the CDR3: TGCGCCAGCAGTGGGTCCGTTAACACCGGGGAGCTGTTTTTT.